This TCR beta chain was sequenced during a study of cytomegalovirus exposure and HLA in healthy donors. The PCR used 60 Vbeta and 13 Jbeta primers. Clones were sequenced by immunoSEQ multiplex PCR, and TCRdb holds only the in-frame ones, with some missing. This table has fewer than 250,000 clones, 82% appearing once. Germline loops: CDR1 ENHRY, CDR2 SYGVKD. The CDR3 covers 14 residues. The V gene lost 10 bases and the J gene lost 2 bases, with 18 bases spanning the gap. The rearrangement links TRBV10-3 to TRBJ2-7; possible D gene TRBD2, 5 bases. The sequence was obtained from a man aged 40-50 years in good health and CMV-seropositive. Sample: PBMCs. The CDR3 region has the DNA TGTGCCACTAAGAGGGATGAGGTAACCTACGAGCAGTACGTC. Translation: CATKRDEVTYEQYV.